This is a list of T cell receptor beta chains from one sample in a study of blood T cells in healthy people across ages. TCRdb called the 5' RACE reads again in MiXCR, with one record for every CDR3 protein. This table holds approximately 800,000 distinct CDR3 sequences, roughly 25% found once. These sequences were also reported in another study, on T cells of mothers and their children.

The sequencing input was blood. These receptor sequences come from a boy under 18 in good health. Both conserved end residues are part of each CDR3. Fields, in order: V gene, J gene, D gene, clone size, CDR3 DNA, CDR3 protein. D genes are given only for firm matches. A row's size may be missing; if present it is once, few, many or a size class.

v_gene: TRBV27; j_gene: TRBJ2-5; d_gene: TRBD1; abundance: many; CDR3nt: TGTGCCAGCAGCCTGCAGGGGGCATGGGAGACCCAGTACTTC; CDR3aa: CASSLQGAWETQYF
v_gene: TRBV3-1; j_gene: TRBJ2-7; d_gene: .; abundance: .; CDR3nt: TGTGCCAGCAGCCCCTCCCGGGACCTCTACGAGCAGTACTTC; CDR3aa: CASSPSRDLYEQYF
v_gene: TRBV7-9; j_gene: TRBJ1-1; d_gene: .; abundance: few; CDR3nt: TGTGCCAGCAGCTTAGTGGCGGTCGGGTCTGAAGCTTTCTTT; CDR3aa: CASSLVAVGSEAFF
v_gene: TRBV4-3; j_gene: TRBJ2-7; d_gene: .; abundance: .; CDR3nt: TGCGCCAGCAGCCAAGATCACGGCGAGTCCTACGAGCAGTACTTC; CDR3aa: CASSQDHGESYEQYF
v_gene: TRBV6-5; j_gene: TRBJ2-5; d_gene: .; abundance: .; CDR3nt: TGTGCCAGCAGTTACTCGCGTCGGTTCCAAGAGACCCAGTACTTC; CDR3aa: CASSYSRRFQETQYF
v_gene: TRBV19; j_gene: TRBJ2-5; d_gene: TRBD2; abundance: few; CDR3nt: TGTGCCAGTACTAGACTAGCGAGAGTTGGAGAGACCCAGTACTTC; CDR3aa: CASTRLARVGETQYF
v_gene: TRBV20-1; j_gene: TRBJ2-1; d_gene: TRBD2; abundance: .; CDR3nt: TGCAGTACAGAGAGCCCTGTGACTAGCGGGAGCGGGTGGTTCTACAATGAGCAGTTCTTC; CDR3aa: CSTESPVTSGSGWFYNEQFF
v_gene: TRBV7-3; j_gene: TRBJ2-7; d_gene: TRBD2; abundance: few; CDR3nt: TGTGCCAGCAGCCCCTTAGCGGGAGTCCCCTACGAGCAGTACTTC; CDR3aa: CASSPLAGVPYEQYF
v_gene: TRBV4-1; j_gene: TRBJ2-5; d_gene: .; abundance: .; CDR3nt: TGCGCCAGCAGCCAAGTTCGTACGCTAGTGGGAGAGACCCAGTACTTC; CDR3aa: CASSQVRTLVGETQYF
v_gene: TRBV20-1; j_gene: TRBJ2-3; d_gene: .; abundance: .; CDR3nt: TGCAGCCAAGGATCGACAGATACGCAGTATTTT; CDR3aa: CSQGSTDTQYF
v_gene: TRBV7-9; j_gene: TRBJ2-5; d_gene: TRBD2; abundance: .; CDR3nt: TGTGCCAGCAGCTTCCCACTGGTCGGGAGGGCGGACGGAGAGACCCAGTACTTC; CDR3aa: CASSFPLVGRADGETQYF
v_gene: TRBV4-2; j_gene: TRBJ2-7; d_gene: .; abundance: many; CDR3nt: TGTGCCAGCAGCCAGTCCGGCTACGAGCAGTACTTC; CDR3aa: CASSQSGYEQYF
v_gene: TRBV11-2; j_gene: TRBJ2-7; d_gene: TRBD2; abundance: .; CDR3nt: TGTGCCAGCAGCCGGCCGGGGGGACCATGGCAGTACTTC; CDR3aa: CASSRPGGPWQYF
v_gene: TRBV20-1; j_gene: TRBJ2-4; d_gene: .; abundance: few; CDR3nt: TGCAGTGCTAGAGGGAACAGGTCAACACCCAAAAACATTCAGTACTTC; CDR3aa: CSARGNRSTPKNIQYF
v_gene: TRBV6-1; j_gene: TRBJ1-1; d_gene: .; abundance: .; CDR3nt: TGTGCCAGCAGGGACGTTGGGCAGGGTGTCACTGAAGCTTTCTTT; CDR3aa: CASRDVGQGVTEAFF
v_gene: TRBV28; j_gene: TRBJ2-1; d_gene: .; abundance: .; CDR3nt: TGTGCCAGCAGTTCGGCCGGGACTTGGCATCACAATGAGCAGTTCTTC; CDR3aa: CASSSAGTWHHNEQFF
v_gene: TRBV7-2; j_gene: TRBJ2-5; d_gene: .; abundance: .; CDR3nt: TGTGCCAGCAGCTTAGGGTGGACGCAAGAGACCCAGTACTTC; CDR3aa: CASSLGWTQETQYF
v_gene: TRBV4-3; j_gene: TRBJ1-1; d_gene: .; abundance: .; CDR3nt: TGCGCCAGCAGCCAAGTTGGTCGGGGGAATGAAGCTTTCTTT; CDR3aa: CASSQVGRGNEAFF
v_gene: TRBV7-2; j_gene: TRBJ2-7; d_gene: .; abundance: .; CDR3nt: TGTGCCAGCAGCTTAGCGCGGGGAGACGAGCAGTACTTC; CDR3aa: CASSLARGDEQYF
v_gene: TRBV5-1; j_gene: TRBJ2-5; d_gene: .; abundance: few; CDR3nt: TGCGCCAGCAGCTTGCAGGTTATGGAGACCCAGTACTTC; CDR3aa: CASSLQVMETQYF
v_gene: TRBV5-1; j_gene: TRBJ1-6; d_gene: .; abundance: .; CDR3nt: TGCGCCAGCAGCTTGGCCGGGCAGGGGAGGAATTCACCCCTCCACTTT; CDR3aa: CASSLAGQGRNSPLHF
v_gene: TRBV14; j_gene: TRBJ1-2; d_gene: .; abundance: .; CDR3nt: TGTGCCAGCAGCGCCTATAACTATGGCTACACCTTC; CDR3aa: CASSAYNYGYTF
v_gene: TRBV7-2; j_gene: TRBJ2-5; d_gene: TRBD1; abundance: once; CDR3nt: TGTGCCAGCAGGCGGACAGGGATGGAGACCCAGTACTTC; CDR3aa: CASRRTGMETQYF
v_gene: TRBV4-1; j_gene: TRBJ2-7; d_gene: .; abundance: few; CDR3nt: TGCGCCAGCAGCCAAGAGGGGGGCCTCGGCGAGCAGTACTTC; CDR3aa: CASSQEGGLGEQYF
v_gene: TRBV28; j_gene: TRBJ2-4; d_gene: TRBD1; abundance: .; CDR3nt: TGTGCCGGCACCTTACCCGGGACAGGGGTTGGAAACATTCAGTACTTC; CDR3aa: CAGTLPGTGVGNIQYF
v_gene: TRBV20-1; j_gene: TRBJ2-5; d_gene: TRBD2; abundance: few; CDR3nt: TGCAGTGCTTCCGGGACTAGCGGGAGAAAAGAGACCCAGTACTTC; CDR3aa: CSASGTSGRKETQYF
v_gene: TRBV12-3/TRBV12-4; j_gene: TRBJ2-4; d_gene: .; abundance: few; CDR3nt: TGTGCCAGCAGTGGTTGGGGGGACACAGCCAAAAACATTCAGTACTTC; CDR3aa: CASSGWGDTAKNIQYF
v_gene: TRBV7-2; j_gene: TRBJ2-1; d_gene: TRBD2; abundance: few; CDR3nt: TGTGCCAGCAGCCCCCTAGCGGGGTTTACCAATGAGCAGTTCTTC; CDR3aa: CASSPLAGFTNEQFF
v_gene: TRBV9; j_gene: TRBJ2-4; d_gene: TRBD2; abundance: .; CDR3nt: TGTGCCAGCGGGCGGGGGGAGGACATTCAGTACTTC; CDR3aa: CASGRGEDIQYF
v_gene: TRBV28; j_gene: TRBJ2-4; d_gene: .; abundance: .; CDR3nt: TGTGCCAGCAGAAGAGGGGACCGCCTAGCCAAAAACATTCAGTACTTC; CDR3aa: CASRRGDRLAKNIQYF
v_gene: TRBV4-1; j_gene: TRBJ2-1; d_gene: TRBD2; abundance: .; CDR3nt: TGCGCCAGCAGTTTCATTCCGGGACTAGCGGGAGTGGAGCAGTTCTTC; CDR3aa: CASSFIPGLAGVEQFF
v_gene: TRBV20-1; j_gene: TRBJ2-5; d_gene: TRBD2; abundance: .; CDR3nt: TGCAGTGCTAGAGGGGGCGGGACTAGCGGGGAAGAGACCCAGTACTTC; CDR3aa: CSARGGGTSGEETQYF
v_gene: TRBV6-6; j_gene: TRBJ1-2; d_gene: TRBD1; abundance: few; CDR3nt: TGTGCCAGCAGTTACTTGGGACAGGGGAACTATGGCTACACCTTC; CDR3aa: CASSYLGQGNYGYTF
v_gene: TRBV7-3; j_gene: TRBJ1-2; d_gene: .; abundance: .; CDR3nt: TGTGCCAGCAGCCCGACCGGGACATCCTATGGCTACACCTTC; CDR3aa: CASSPTGTSYGYTF
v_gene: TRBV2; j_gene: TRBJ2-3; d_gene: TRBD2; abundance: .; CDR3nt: TGTGCCAGCAGTGAAGAGGGACTAAGTTCGACAGATACGCAGTATTTT; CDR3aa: CASSEEGLSSTDTQYF
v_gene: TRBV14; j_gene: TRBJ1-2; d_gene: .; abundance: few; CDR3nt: TGTGCCAGCAGCCAAGACAGCTTCTACGGCTACACCTTC; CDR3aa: CASSQDSFYGYTF
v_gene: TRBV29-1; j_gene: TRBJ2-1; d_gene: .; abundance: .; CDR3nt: TGCAGCATTGGAGGGGAAGTCCTTGGCCCGTCTTTCTTC; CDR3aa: CSIGGEVLGPSFF
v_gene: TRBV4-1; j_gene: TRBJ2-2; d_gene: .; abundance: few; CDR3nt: TGCGCCAGCAGCTTAGGGGCCCAGAACACCGGGGAGCTGTTTTTT; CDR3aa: CASSLGAQNTGELFF
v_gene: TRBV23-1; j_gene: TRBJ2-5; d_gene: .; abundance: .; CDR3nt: TGCGCCAGCAGTCAAAATAGGGGGGGTGTTCTCCAAGAGACCCAGTACTTC; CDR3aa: CASSQNRGGVLQETQYF
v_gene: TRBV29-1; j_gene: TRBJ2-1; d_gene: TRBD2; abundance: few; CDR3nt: TGCAGCGTTGAAGTCGCGGGAGTGGAGAATGAGCAGTTCTTC; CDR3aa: CSVEVAGVENEQFF
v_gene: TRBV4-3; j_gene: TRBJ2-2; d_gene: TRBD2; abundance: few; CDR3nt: TGCGCCAGCAGCCAAGATTTCGGACTAGATTCTTTCGTCGGCACCGGGGAGCTGTTTTTT; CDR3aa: CASSQDFGLDSFVGTGELFF
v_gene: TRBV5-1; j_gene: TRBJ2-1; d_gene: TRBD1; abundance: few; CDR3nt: TGCGCCAGCAGCTTGGAGAGGCCACAGGGGGATGAGCAGTTCTTC; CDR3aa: CASSLERPQGDEQFF
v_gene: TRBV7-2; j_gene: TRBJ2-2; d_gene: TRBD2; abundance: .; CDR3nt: TGTGCCAGCAGCTTAGTGGGAGGGGCGTTCGACACCGGGGAGCTGTTTTTT; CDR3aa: CASSLVGGAFDTGELFF
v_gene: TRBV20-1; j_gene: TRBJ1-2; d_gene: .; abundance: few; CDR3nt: TGCAGTGCTAGTCAGGGCAGCAACTATGGCTACACCTTC; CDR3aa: CSASQGSNYGYTF
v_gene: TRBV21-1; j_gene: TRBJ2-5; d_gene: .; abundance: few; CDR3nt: TGTGCCAGCAGCAAGCTCCCTTACCAAGAGACCCAGTACTTC; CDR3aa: CASSKLPYQETQYF
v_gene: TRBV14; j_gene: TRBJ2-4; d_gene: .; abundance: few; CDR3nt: TGTGCCAGCAGCCAAGGACCCGCACTGGTAAACATTCAGTACTTC; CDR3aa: CASSQGPALVNIQYF
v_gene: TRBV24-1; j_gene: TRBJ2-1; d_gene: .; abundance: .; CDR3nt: TGTGCCACCAGTGACTACGGACCGAAGACCTCCAGTGAGCAGTTCTTC; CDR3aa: CATSDYGPKTSSEQFF
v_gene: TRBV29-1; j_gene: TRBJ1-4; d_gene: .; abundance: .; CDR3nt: TGCAGCGTTGGCGGGACGGAACAAGAAAAACTGTTTTTT; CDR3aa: CSVGGTEQEKLFF
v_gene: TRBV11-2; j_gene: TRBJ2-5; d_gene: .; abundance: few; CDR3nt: TGTGCCAGCAGCTTAGCGGGACCGGCAGCACAAGAGACCCAGTACTTC; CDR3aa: CASSLAGPAAQETQYF
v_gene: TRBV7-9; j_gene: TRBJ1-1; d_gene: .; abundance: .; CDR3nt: TGTGCCAGCAGCTTAGTACGGCTGGACACTGAAGCTTTCTTT; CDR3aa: CASSLVRLDTEAFF
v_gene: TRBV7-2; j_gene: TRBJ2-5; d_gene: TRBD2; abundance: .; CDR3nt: TGTGCCAGCAGCCAAACTAGCGGGGGGACCCTGTACCAAGAGACCCAGTACTTC; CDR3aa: CASSQTSGGTLYQETQYF
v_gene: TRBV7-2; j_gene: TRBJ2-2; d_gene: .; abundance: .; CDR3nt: TGTGCCAGCAGCTTACATCAGTCCGGGGAGCTGTTTTTT; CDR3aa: CASSLHQSGELFF